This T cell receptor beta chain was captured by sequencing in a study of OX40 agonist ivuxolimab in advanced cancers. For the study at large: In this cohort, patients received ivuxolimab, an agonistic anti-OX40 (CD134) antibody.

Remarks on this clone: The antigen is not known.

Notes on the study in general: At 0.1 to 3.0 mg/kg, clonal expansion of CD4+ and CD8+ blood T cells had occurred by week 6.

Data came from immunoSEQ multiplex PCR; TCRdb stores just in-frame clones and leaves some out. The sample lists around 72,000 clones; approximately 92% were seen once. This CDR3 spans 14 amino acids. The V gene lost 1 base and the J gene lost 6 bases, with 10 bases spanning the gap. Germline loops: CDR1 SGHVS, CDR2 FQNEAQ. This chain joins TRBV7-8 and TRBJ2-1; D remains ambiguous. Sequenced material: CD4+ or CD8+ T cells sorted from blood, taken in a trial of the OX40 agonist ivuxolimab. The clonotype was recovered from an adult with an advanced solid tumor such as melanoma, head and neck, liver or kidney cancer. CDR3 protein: CASSLDARGNEQFF. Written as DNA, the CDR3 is TGTGCCAGCAGCTTAGATGCCCGCGGCAATGAGCAGTTCTTC.